The T cell receptor (beta chain) described here comes from a study of beta chain features in type 1 diabetes. Study-level points and caveats: Because the template was cDNA, high-expressing cells might be over-represented.

Losses at the gene ends were 2 bases for V and 3 bases for J; bases not matched to a gene: 3. CDR3 length equals 14 residues. The germline V gene has CDR1 MNHEY and CDR2 SMNVEV (reference sequence). Expressed TCRB transcripts were sequenced because the entire RNA isolate underwent reverse transcription. Using immunoSEQ multiplex PCR, the repertoire was profiled, and TCRdb retains in-frame clones only, with some absent. The sample has under 800,000 clones, less than 20% seen once. Donors contributed one heparinised blood draw apiece, averaging about 116 mL. Sort purity for all populations was recorded as exceeding 98%. A note on this clone: No antigen is known for it.

The sequencing input was naive CD4+ T cells from blood. The sequence derives from a man aged 18 to 30 in good health. The J gene is TRBJ1-1, the V gene TRBV27; 7 bases are shared with TRBD1. CDR3 coding DNA: TGTGCCAGCAGTTTAAAAGGGGGCGACACTGAAGCTTTCTTT. This translates into CASSLKGGDTEAFF.